This TCR beta chain was identified during a study of long-term antiretroviral therapy in people with HIV. V dropped 4 bases and J dropped 5 bases, with 15 bases sitting between them. This CDR3 contains 14 residues. The V gene's germline CDR1 is SGHTA and CDR2 FQGTGA. Samples were assayed with immunoSEQ v3.0 at survey level. Sequencing had a target that covered about 40,000-55,000 T-cell genomes per sample. Clones were sequenced by immunoSEQ multiplex PCR, and TCRdb holds only the in-frame ones, with some missing. The sample has 35,000 to 45,000 clones; around 94% are singletons. This TCR derives from a woman in her forties or fifties with HIV. The chain recombines TRBV7-3 with TRBJ2-7; TRBD2 is a possible D gene (5 bases). Sequences were derived from unsorted PBMCs, sampled 4.1 years after starting antiretroviral therapy. CDR3: CASSSTPGYDEQYF. In DNA form, the CDR3 reads TGTGCCAGCAGCTCCACCCCGGGGTACGACGAGCAGTACTTC.